This is a list of T cell receptor beta chains from one sample in a study of T-cell reconstitution after alpha-beta-depleted transplantation in children. TCRdb fed the PCR reads into MiXCR, producing one record per CDR3 protein. The repertoire includes some 200,000 distinct CDR3 sequences, approximately 7% of them detected once, and more than 2.5% sits in the top ten. The specimen comprised PBMCs from the stem cell graft donor, sampled from the stem cell graft. Every receptor here comes from a human donor who donated a stem cell graft to a child with Wiskott-Aldrich syndrome. Each CDR3 is given with its conserved first and last residue. Clone size appears in some rows only: once, few, many, or a class for an expanded clone.

J | V | size | CDR3
TRBJ2-3 | TRBV3-1 | . | CASSKQVPRTDTQYF
TRBJ2-4 | TRBV12-3/TRBV12-4 | many | CASSIDGPNIQYF
TRBJ1-2 | TRBV7-9 | many | CASSLAGMRAPNYGYTF
TRBJ1-5 | TRBV5-1 | . | CASSFGPDNQPQHF
TRBJ1-3 | TRBV6-5 | many | CASSYKGSGNTIYF
TRBJ2-1 | TRBV10-3 | many | CAISDTGTSGPMHEQFF
TRBJ2-7 | TRBV5-1 | many | CASSLDARGRYEQYF
TRBJ2-7 | TRBV12-3/TRBV12-4 | . | CASSLALGEQYF
TRBJ2-3 | TRBV7-8 | many | CASSPRTGRQYF
TRBJ2-1 | TRBV4-1 | many | CASRVLAGLYNEQFF
TRBJ2-1 | TRBV7-6 | many | CASSLGSTSGRVYNEQFF
TRBJ2-7 | TRBV28 | many | CASTSSATYEQYF
TRBJ2-5 | TRBV15 | many | CATSWVGGIQETQYF
TRBJ2-6 | TRBV29-1 | many | CSVSGSGANVLTF
TRBJ2-7 | TRBV6-1 | many | CASSPFGAVRSGEQYF
TRBJ1-1 | TRBV18 | . | CASSPKGQARRMNTEAFF
TRBJ2-7 | TRBV7-9 | many | CASSLVVAGGEQYF
TRBJ1-1 | TRBV12-3/TRBV12-4 | many | CASSLIGQGTEAFF
TRBJ2-2 | TRBV7-2 | many | CASSFHGQANTGELFF
TRBJ2-5 | TRBV5-6 | few | CASSLTSRRRGETQYF
TRBJ2-6 | TRBV28 | many | CASSRGQISGANVLTF
TRBJ2-7 | TRBV25-1 | . | CASSPPIGPSEQYF
TRBJ2-3 | TRBV6-1 | many | CASSETKTDTQYF
TRBJ1-6 | TRBV20-1 | few | CSARPQADILSPLHF
TRBJ1-2 | TRBV28 | many | CASSSQGYYGYTF
TRBJ2-7 | TRBV12-3/TRBV12-4 | many | CASSFRTSGISGVEQYF
TRBJ1-1 | TRBV6-1 | many | CASSAQGFTEAFF
TRBJ2-7 | TRBV9 | few | CASSLRTSGSVNEQYF
TRBJ1-2 | TRBV29-1 | many | CSVEDAGGYGYTF
TRBJ1-2 | TRBV7-2 | many | CASSPWWEGTYGYTF
TRBJ2-7 | TRBV5-1 | many | CASSLGSGGPYYEQYF
TRBJ1-1 | TRBV10-3 | many | CAISPGGLMEAFF
TRBJ1-5 | TRBV30 | . | CAWSLTANQPQHF
TRBJ2-3 | TRBV5-1 | many | CASSLEGGESTDTQYF
TRBJ2-7 | TRBV7-2 | few | CASSSDGTGPYEQYF
TRBJ2-5 | TRBV10-3 | . | CAISESGRGSGETQYF
TRBJ1-5 | TRBV4-1 | . | CASSPSRANQPQHF
TRBJ2-5 | TRBV15 | many | CATSRKETQYF
TRBJ1-2 | TRBV29-1 | many | CSASRDRVGDGYTF
TRBJ2-2 | TRBV20-1 | many | CSALPGGNTGELFF